These 20 T cell receptor beta chains came from one sample sequenced in a study of beta chain features in type 1 diabetes. General study points: Within each of all four CD4+ subsets, Type 1 diabetes patients had TCRB CDR3s that were moderately but significantly shorter.

TCRB transcripts that were expressed got sequenced, as all of the isolated RNA had been reverse transcribed. Libraries were prepared by immunoSEQ multiplex PCR; TCRdb keeps only in-frame clonotypes and omits some of them. The repertoire holds 500,000 to 850,000 clones, with roughly 13% as singletons. These receptors have no identified antigens. Sequencing was performed on naive CD4+ T cells from blood. The source is a man between 18 and 35 years old with type 1 diabetes.

This clone was found a few times. The sample contains more than one DNA sequence encoding this CDR3. This chain joins TRBV29-1 and TRBJ2-5; 13 nucleotides line up with TRBD2. The CDR3 is made up of 15 amino acids. V was clipped by 4 bases and J by 4 bases; unmatched bases: 6. Germline assignment: CDR1 SQVTM and CDR2 ANQGSEA. The CDR3 loop reads CSVGRLAGGTETQYF. Written as DNA, the CDR3 is TGCAGCGTTGGAAGACTAGCGGGGGGTACAGAGACCCAGTACTTC.

This chain joins TRBV29-1 and TRBJ1-5; no firm D call. Germline CDR1 is SQVTM and CDR2 is ANQGSEA. V was pared by 4 bases and J by 0 bases, with 7 bases between. The CDR3 spans 13 residues. Written as DNA, the CDR3 is TGCAGCGTTGCCCAAGATAGCAATCAGCCCCAGCATTTT. It specifies CSVAQDSNQPQHF. Looking up the rest from reference TRBV29-1 and TRBJ1-5 gives the full variable domain: SAVISQKPSRDICQRGTSLTIQCQVDSQVTMMFWYRQQPGQSLTLIATANQGSEATYESGFVIDKFPISRPNLTFSTLTVSNMSPEDSSIYLCSVAQDSNQPQHFGDGTRLSIL.

The chain has TRBV29-1 and TRBJ1-5, with D perhaps matching TRBD1 (5 bases). Per germline, CDR1 SQVTM and CDR2 ANQGSEA. CDR3 length equals 13 residues. The germline V and J ends were trimmed by 6 bases and 7 bases, with 16 bases remaining between them. The CDR3 DNA reads as TGCAGCGTGTATGGGACGGAGGGGCAGCCCCAGCATTTT. Encoded protein: CSVYGTEGQPQHF.

This clone showed up just a few times. The CDR3 DNA follows: TGTGCCTGGAGTGCGGCCGGGACGGTTAACACTGAAGCTTTCTTT. This codes for CAWSAAGTVNTEAFF. The chain has TRBV30 and TRBJ1-1, with D possibly TRBD1 on 5 matching bases. The CDR3 loop spans 15 amino acids. V was pared by 1 base and J by 2 bases, with 14 bases between. Looked up from germline, CDR1 is GTSNPN and CDR2 is SVGIG (reference sequence).

The chain has TRBV20-1 and TRBJ1-1; no reliable D call. CDR1 DFQATT and CDR2 SNEGSKA come from the germline V gene (reference sequence). The CDR3 runs 8 residues. The ends were cut back, 3 bases at V and 11 bases at J, with 4 bases in the middle. The CDR3 nucleotides are TGCAGTGCTAGGTATGCTTTCTTT. It codes for CSARYAFF.

This clone was seen a handful of times. The rearrangement joins TRBV7-9 to TRBJ1-1; 11 bases fit TRBD1. Germline CDR1 reads SEHNR; CDR2 reads FQNEAQ (reference sequence). With V trimmed by 5 bases and J by 7 bases, 6 bases remained unmatched. The CDR3 is 14 residues long. The chain's CDR3 is CASSPTGTGGEAFF. The CDR3 coding sequence is TGTGCCAGCAGCCCAACCGGGACAGGGGGTGAAGCTTTCTTT.

This chain connects TRBV29-1 to TRBJ2-7; tentative D call: TRBD2 (5 bases). The CDR3 covers 14 residues. Per germline, CDR1 SQVTM and CDR2 ANQGSEA. V lost 6 bases, J lost 0 bases, and 15 bases lay in between. The CDR3 nucleotides read TGCAGCGTGGCCCGGGGTGGTAGCTCCTACGAGCAGTACTTC. It is translated as CSVARGGSSYEQYF.

This clone was recorded a few times. This chain links TRBV30 with TRBJ1-2, with a weak D call TRBD1 (5 bases). The CDR3 length is 12 residues. Per the germline V gene, CDR1 is GTSNPN and CDR2 is SVGIG (reference sequence). V lost 2 bases and J lost 7, with 11 bases in between. The DNA of the CDR3 is TGTGCCTGGAGTCGGGGGTTGGGTGGCTACACCTTC. Its protein is CAWSRGLGGYTF.

The CDR3 DNA reads as TGTGCCAGCACCACAGGGCTTCAGCCCCAGCATTTT. Translation gives CASTTGLQPQHF. V is TRBV28 and J is TRBJ1-5; D perhaps matches TRBD1 (6 bases). The V gene's germline CDR1 is MDHEN and CDR2 SYDVKM. This CDR3 is 12 amino acids long. Deletions cut 7 bases from V and 6 bases from J, with 10 bases between.

The table lists this clone with a few counts. Other DNA variants within this sample encode the same CDR3. The genes are TRBV9 and TRBJ2-2, with TRBD1 matching over 7 bases. The CDR3 is 15 amino acids. Germline V gene lookup returns CDR1 SGDLS and CDR2 YYNGEE. V lost 1 base to trimming and J lost 1 base; unmatched junction nucleotides: 1. The CDR3 DNA sequence: TGTGCCAGCAGCGTACGGACAGGGAACACCGGGGAGCTGTTTTTT. It yields the protein CASSVRTGNTGELFF.

The chain uses TRBV5-4 and TRBJ2-5, with a tentative D call TRBD2 (6 bases). V lost 4 bases and J 5 bases, leaving 18 bases between the germline ends. The CDR3 covers 15 residues. Germline V CDR1 and CDR2: SGHNT, YYREEE (reference sequence). The CDR3 reads CASSPGGAGGETQYF. DNA of the CDR3: TGTGCCAGCAGCCCCGGGGGAGCCGGCGGGGAGACCCAGTACTTC.

This clone was picked up a small number of times. The chain recombines TRBV14 with TRBJ2-4; D is unclear. CDR1 and CDR2 (germline): SGHDN, FVKESK. The CDR3 runs to 17 residues. V lost 4 bases, J lost 0 bases, and 16 bases lay in between. The CDR3 DNA is TGTGCCAGCAGCCCTCTGCCTACTGACCTAGCCAAAAACATTCAGTACTTC. It specifies CASSPLPTDLAKNIQYF. Full variable domain (outside the CDR3, taken from reference TRBV14 and TRBJ2-4): EAGVTQFPSHSVIEKGQTVTLRCDPISGHDNLYWYRRVMGKEIKFLLHFVKESKQDESGMPNNRFLAERTGGTYSTLKVQPAELEDSGVYFCASSPLPTDLAKNIQYFGAGTRLSVL.

This chain links TRBV23-1 with TRBJ2-3; 8 bases agree with TRBD1. TRBV23-1 is an open reading frame whose function is uncertain. There are 17 residues in the CDR3. Trimming removed 0 bases from V and 1 base from J; junction bases left unmatched: 6. The CDR3 region has the DNA TGCGCCAGCAGTCAATCGGTGGTGGACAGGGGCACAGATACGCAGTATTTT. This codes for CASSQSVVDRGTDTQYF.

The rearrangement joins TRBV18 to TRBJ2-5, with a weak D call TRBD2 (5 bases). V gave up 2 bases and J gave up 3 bases, with 10 bases separating them. The CDR3 is made up of 14 amino acids. CDR1 KGHSH and CDR2 LQKENI come from the germline V gene. CDR3 sequence reads: CASSPTPGKETQYF. CDR3 sequence (DNA): TGTGCCAGCTCACCAACTCCGGGGAAAGAGACCCAGTACTTC.

This chain links TRBV2 with TRBJ1-2, with 10 bases aligning to TRBD1. Germline V gene sequence: CDR1 SNHLY, CDR2 FYNNEI. The CDR3 is 16 amino acids. V was clipped by 5 bases and J by 8 bases; unmatched bases: 14. The CDR3 DNA reads TGTGCCAGCAGTCTAGGAGGGACAGGGGTTAGCGTCGGCTACACCTTC. Protein product: CASSLGGTGVSVGYTF.

This clone was observed a handful of times. The chain has TRBV7-9 and TRBJ1-2, with 7 positions matching TRBD1. The trim removed 4 bases at V and 4 bases at J, leaving 9 bases unmatched. The germline V gene has CDR1 SEHNR and CDR2 FQNEAQ (reference sequence). This CDR3 contains 15 residues. The CDR3 sequence is CASSSSPSGGYGYTF. The CDR3, as DNA: TGTGCCAGCAGCTCCAGTCCCTCAGGGGGCTATGGCTACACCTTC.

The genes are TRBV5-4 and TRBJ2-5; TRBD2 aligns across 9 bases. The germline V gene has CDR1 SGHNT and CDR2 YYREEE (reference sequence). V shed 3 bases and J 7 bases; nucleotides not matched to a gene: 7. The CDR3 length is 14 residues. The CDR3 region has the DNA TGTGCCAGCAGCTCGGGACTAGCAGGAGGGACCCAGTACTTC. It codes for CASSSGLAGGTQYF.

This chain connects TRBV7-8 to TRBJ1-5; D not certain. Per germline, CDR1 SGHVS and CDR2 FQNEAQ. V lost 0 bases and J 9 bases, leaving 18 bases between the germline ends. The CDR3 runs 16 residues. DNA for the CDR3: TGTGCCAGCAGCTTAGCAAGTGGAGAGCCCCGAGGGCCCCAGCATTTT. It yields the protein CASSLASGEPRGPQHF.

The gene calls are TRBV30 and TRBJ2-7; 8 bases line up with TRBD1. Germline CDR1 reads GTSNPN; CDR2 reads SVGIG (reference sequence). V shed 4 bases and J 0 bases; nucleotides not matched to a gene: 17. This CDR3 region has 18 residues. The CDR3 DNA reads as TGTGCCTGGAAACCCGGGACAGGATACAGATTAAGCTCCTACGAGCAGTACTTC. Translated, it gives CAWKPGTGYRLSSYEQYF.

The chain employs TRBV18 and TRBJ2-6, with D possibly matching TRBD2 (6 bases). Trimming took 5 bases from V and 1 from J, leaving 15 bases between them. Germline CDR1 reads KGHSH; CDR2 reads LQKENI. The CDR3 covers 17 residues. For the CDR3, the DNA is TGTGCCAGCTCATTCAGACTAGGAATTTCTGGGGCCAACGTCCTGACTTTC. Its translation is CASSFRLGISGANVLTF.